This T cell receptor beta chain was identified in a study of cytomegalovirus exposure and HLA in healthy donors. This CDR3 is built from 16 residues. Germline V gene data show CDR1 as SGHDN and CDR2 as FVKESK. J lost 0 bases, V lost 1 base, and 5 bases had no gene match. Notes on this clone: The antigen remains undetermined.

The PCR contained 60 Vbeta and 13 Jbeta primers. Sequenced by immunoSEQ multiplex PCR; TCRdb stores in-frame clones only, minus some. The sample carries about 65,000 clones, around 73% recorded once. Whole-study findings and limits: Later analysis identified a missense DCLRE1C variant that was linked to TCR beta V- and J-gene trimming.

The chain couples TRBV14 to TRBJ2-5; 7 bases agree with TRBD1. The source material was PBMCs. This sequence was found in a girl aged 10-17 years in good health and CMV-seropositive. CDR3 sequence: CASSQATGKYQETQYF. CDR3 sequence (DNA): TGTGCCAGCAGCCAAGCGACAGGGAAGTACCAAGAGACCCAGTACTTC. The variable domain in full, with the rest retrieved from reference TRBV14 and TRBJ2-5, is EAGVTQFPSHSVIEKGQTVTLRCDPISGHDNLYWYRRVMGKEIKFLLHFVKESKQDESGMPNNRFLAERTGGTYSTLKVQPAELEDSGVYFCASSQATGKYQETQYFGPGTRLLVL.